This T cell receptor beta chain was observed in a study of blood T cell repertoires in COVID-19. Study at large: From the United States, Italy and Spain came samples of acute and convalescent COVID-19.

Per the germline V gene, CDR1 is SGHDT and CDR2 is YYEEEE. Unmatched junction bases numbered 8, after V lost 1 base and J lost 10 bases. The CDR3 covers 15 residues. Only in-frame clones appear in the TCRdb table, and some are missing; sequencing was by immunoSEQ multiplex PCR. The sample lists more than 150,000 clones, 89% occurring once. Sequences were obtained from peripheral blood. The source of this sequence is a man in his sixties with acute or convalescent COVID-19. This chain uses TRBV5-6 with TRBJ1-6; TRBD1 matches 7 bases. The CDR3 coding sequence is TGTGCCAGCAGCTTGTTTGAGGGGGCTGGATCACCCCTCCACTTT. Translated, it gives CASSLFEGAGSPLHF. The full variable domain, in which reference TRBV5-6 and TRBJ1-6 provide the parts outside the CDR3, is DAGVTQSPTHLIKTRGQQVTLRCSPKSGHDTVSWYQQALGQGPQFIFQYYEEEERQRGNFPDRFSGHQFPNYSSELNVNALLLGDSALYLCASSLFEGAGSPLHFGNGTRLTVT.